This T cell receptor (beta chain) was found in a study of shared clonotypes between healthy human individuals. Study findings and constraints: Even with large depth, rarefaction showed that sorted-subset sequencing was incomplete.

This table comes from immunoSEQ multiplex PCR, and its TCRdb copy is limited to in-frame clones, with some not included. In the table there are about 2.1 million clones, roughly 91% of which are singletons. In the case of this clone: What it binds is unknown.

Trimming took 0 bases from V and 4 from J; bases not matched to a gene: 7. This CDR3 is built from 16 residues. The germline V gene has CDR1 MNHEY and CDR2 SMNVEV (reference sequence). Positive CCR7 selection of CD45RO-negative cells yielded the naive CD8 cells, and terminally differentiated effector memory CD45RA+ cells were excluded. Donors were healthy HIV-negative adults without recent acute infections or vaccinations. Sequencing input: naive CD8+ T cells from PBMCs. J is TRBJ2-7 and V is TRBV27, with TRBD2 matching over 9 bases. The TCR sequence derives from a man aged 18 to 30 in good health. Some clones in this sample may be carry-over from other donors' samples. The CDR3 loop is CASSLSRREGRYEQYF. In nucleotides, the CDR3 is TGTGCCAGCAGTTTATCCCGGCGGGAGGGCCGGTACGAGCAGTACTTC.